This T cell receptor (beta chain) was documented in a study of Ad26.COV2.S vaccination and SARS-CoV-2 variants. As for the study in general: Ad26.COV2.S shots went into the muscle once or twice, 56 days apart.

This CDR3 comprises 13 residues. The V end lost 4 bases, the J end lost 3 bases, and 8 bases lay between the germline ends. The germline CDR1 and CDR2 sequences are MGHRA and YSYEKL. Data came from immunoSEQ multiplex PCR; TCRdb stores just in-frame clones and leaves some out. The sample comprises approximately 460,000 clones, 89% of which are singletons, and 1.5% to 2% rests with the top ten. Concerning this clone itself: The antigen remains undetermined.

The treatment was: some 20 received Ad26.COV2.S at low or high dose, single or two shots; several received placebo; per-sample allocation not given. Sampling was performed 63 days after the first vaccine or placebo injection. Study observations and caveats: Total T cell responses, in the TCR breadth and depth analyses, may have been underestimated.

This TCR was sampled from a person aged 18 to 65 who received the Ad26.COV2.S COVID-19 vaccine or a placebo. The sample was peripheral blood, taken in a trial of Ad26.COV2.S vaccine versus placebo. The gene calls are TRBV4-1 and TRBJ2-3; D uncertain. CDR3 in DNA: TGCGCCAGCAGCCGCGCAGGAACAGATACGCAGTATTTT. It is translated as CASSRAGTDTQYF.